The 7 T cell receptor beta chains given below trace back to one sample, sequenced in a study of T-cell reconstitution after alpha-beta-depleted transplantation in children. Library preparation (for TCRbeta) was performed with unique molecular identifiers. MiXCR, applied by TCRdb to the PCR reads, yields one record per CDR3 protein. The sample includes hundreds of thousands of distinct CDR3 sequences, approximately 17% of them seen just once. Sequenced material: PBMCs from the stem cell graft donor, taken from the stem cell graft. These receptors were obtained from a human donor who donated a stem cell graft to a child with acute myeloid leukemia.

This clonotype has ten or more counts. This chain uses TRBV14 with TRBJ1-1; TRBD1 matches 9 bases. The V gene end was trimmed by 3 bases and the J gene end by 3 bases; junction bases not matched to a gene: 5. Germline V gene sequence: CDR1 SGHDN, CDR2 FVKESK. CDR3 length equals 15 residues. The DNA of the CDR3 is TGTGCCAGCAGCCAGGCCGGGACAGGGTACACTGAAGCTTTCTTT. Amino acids: CASSQAGTGYTEAFF.

This clonotype was detected many times. The chain employs TRBV5-6 and TRBJ1-1; D is perhaps TRBD1 (5 bases). In germline, CDR1 is SGHDT, CDR2 YYEEEE. The germline V and J ends were trimmed by 0 bases and 3 bases, with 12 bases remaining between them. This CDR3 has 15 residues. In DNA form, the CDR3 reads TGTGCCAGCAGCTTGGATTGGGGGGGGGACACTGAAGCTTTCTTT. This encodes CASSLDWGGDTEAFF. Full variable domain (remainder filled in from reference TRBV5-6 and TRBJ1-1): DAGVTQSPTHLIKTRGQQVTLRCSPKSGHDTVSWYQQALGQGPQFIFQYYEEEERQRGNFPDRFSGHQFPNYSSELNVNALLLGDSALYLCASSLDWGGDTEAFFGQGTRLTVV.

This clonotype was seen ten or more times. The gene calls are TRBV7-2 and TRBJ2-3; possible D gene TRBD2, 5 bases. The CDR3 is 12 residues long. The V end lost 6 bases, the J end lost 2 bases, and 6 bases lay between the germline ends. Germline V CDR1 and CDR2: SGHTA, FQGNSA. The CDR3 spells CASRRDTDTQYF. CDR3 in DNA: TGTGCCAGCAGACGGGACACAGATACGCAGTATTTT.

This clonotype was counted only a few times. The chain employs TRBV7-2 and TRBJ1-2; D perhaps matches TRBD1 (5 bases). CDR1 SGHTA and CDR2 FQGNSA come from the germline V gene. V dropped 5 bases and J dropped 3 bases, with 10 bases sitting between them. This CDR3 has 13 amino acids. The CDR3 DNA follows: TGTGCCAGCAGCCCCAGGGTCGACTATGGCTACACCTTC. As protein: CASSPRVDYGYTF.

This clonotype was counted many times. The chain's CDR3 is CSASGQNNEQFF. DNA for the CDR3: TGCAGTGCTAGTGGGCAGAACAATGAGCAGTTCTTC. The rearrangement links TRBV20-1 to TRBJ2-1, with D unclear. Germline loops: CDR1 DFQATT, CDR2 SNEGSKA (reference sequence). V dropped 3 bases and J dropped 5 bases, with 8 bases sitting between them. The CDR3 runs to 12 residues.

The chain joins TRBV20-1 to TRBJ2-5, with D perhaps matching TRBD1 (7 bases). CDR1 is DFQATT and CDR2 is SNEGSKA in the germline V gene (reference sequence). The CDR3 covers 12 residues. Between the trimmed V and J ends, which lost 6 bases and 5 bases, there was a span of 13 bases. CDR3 sequence reads: CSARDSWETQYF. CDR3 sequence (DNA): TGCAGTGCGCGGGACAGTTGGGAGACCCAGTACTTC.

This clonotype was recorded many times. This sequence joins TRBV20-1 and TRBJ1-5, with D maybe TRBD1 (6 bases). This CDR3 contains 14 residues. Germline V lookup: CDR1 DFQATT, CDR2 SNEGSKA (reference sequence). Trimming cost V 6 bases and J 3 bases, with 15 bases left between them. CDR3 nucleotide sequence: TGCAGTGCAGCCCCGGGACATTCCAATCAGCCCCAGCATTTT. This gives the protein CSAAPGHSNQPQHF.